What follows describes a single TCR beta chain. Antigen: not known. The data belong to a study of cytomegalovirus exposure and HLA in healthy donors. Study conclusions and caveats: A missense DCLRE1C variant was associated with V- and J-gene trimming of TCR beta chains in a later analysis, and an independent cohort replicated the association. Sequencing depth roughly uniform across donors was assumed in presence/absence analyses. The classifier was said to identify cytomegalovirus status with high specificity and sensitivity.

V lost 4 bases and J lost 0, with 4 bases in between. Germline V lookup: CDR1 SGHNT, CDR2 YYREEE (reference sequence). This CDR3 region has 12 residues. Primers: 60 Vbeta forward and 13 Jbeta reverse. Here immunoSEQ multiplex PCR was the method, and the copy in TCRdb shows in-frame clones only, minus some. There are 100,000 to 150,000 clones in the sample; 60% to 85% occur only once, and 1.2% lies in the top ten. The chain employs TRBV5-4 and TRBJ1-1, with D uncertain. This sequence originates from a female donor in good health and CMV-seronegative. What was sequenced was PBMCs. The CDR3 loop is CASSLLNTEAFF. The CDR3 DNA sequence: TGTGCCAGCAGCCTCTTGAACACTGAAGCTTTCTTT.